The clone carrying this TCR beta chain was seen a single time. Its specificity is unknown. V was pared by 5 bases and J by 7 bases, with 6 bases of the junction left unmatched. The CDR3 is 13 residues long. Germline V CDR1 and CDR2: SEHNR, FQNEAQ (reference sequence). The sample belongs to a study of cytomegalovirus exposure and HLA in healthy donors. Overall study: A later analysis reported the same platform for the roughly 110 validation repertoires and the roughly 670 first-cohort repertoires. Study-level findings and limits: Altogether, 164 TCR beta chains were recorded as cytomegalovirus-associated.

Method: immunoSEQ multiplex PCR; TCRdb's copy keeps in-frame clones and lacks some. The data contain some 120,000 clones, under 90% of them singletons. The study drew the donors from its approximately 120-subject validation cohort, separate from the 666-subject first cohort. The TCR comes from a woman under 30 in good health and CMV-seronegative. The chain carries TRBV7-9 and TRBJ2-3; TRBD1 agrees at 7 bases. Input material: PBMCs. The CDR3 DNA sequence: TGTGCCAGCAGCGCCCAGACAGGGCATACGCAGTATTTT. Residues: CASSAQTGHTQYF.